What follows are 2 T cell receptor beta chains derived from one specimen sequenced in a study of OX40 agonist ivuxolimab in advanced cancers. Repertoires were generated with immunoSEQ multiplex PCR, while TCRdb's copy carries only in-frame clones and drops some. The sample consists of 80,000 or so clones, roughly 86% of them appearing once. The sample here was CD4+ or CD8+ T cells sorted from blood, taken in a trial of the OX40 agonist ivuxolimab. These receptors all stem from an adult with an advanced solid tumor such as melanoma, head and neck, liver or kidney cancer.

The chain recombines TRBV7-2 with TRBJ2-2; a weak D match, TRBD2 (5 bases). V lost 1 base and J 5 bases, leaving 11 bases between the germline ends. Germline V gene lookup returns CDR1 SGHTA and CDR2 FQGNSA. The CDR3 loop spans 15 amino acids. The CDR3 DNA is TGTGCCAGCAGCTTAGAGACTACTAGAACCGGGGAGCTGTTTTTT. Residues: CASSLETTRTGELFF.

The chain combines TRBV6-6 with TRBJ2-7; 7 bases are a match to TRBD2. Germline CDR1 is MNHNY and CDR2 is SVGAGI (reference sequence). The CDR3 extends over 15 amino acids. The trim removed 5 bases at V and 5 bases at J, leaving 12 bases unmatched. The CDR3 DNA sequence: TGTGCCAGCAGTACTACCGGGCTAGCGGAAAACGAGCAGTACTTC. Translated, it gives CASSTTGLAENEQYF.